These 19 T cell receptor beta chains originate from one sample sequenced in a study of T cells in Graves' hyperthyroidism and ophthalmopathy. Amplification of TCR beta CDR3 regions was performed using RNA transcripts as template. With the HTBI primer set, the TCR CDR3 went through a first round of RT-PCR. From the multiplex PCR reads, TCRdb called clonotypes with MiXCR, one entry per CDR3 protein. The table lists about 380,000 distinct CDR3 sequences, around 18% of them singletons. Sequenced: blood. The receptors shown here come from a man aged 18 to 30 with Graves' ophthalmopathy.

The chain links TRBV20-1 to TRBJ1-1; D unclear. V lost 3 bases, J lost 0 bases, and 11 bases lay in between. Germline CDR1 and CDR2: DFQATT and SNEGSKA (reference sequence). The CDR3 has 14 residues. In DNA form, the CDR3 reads TGCAGTGCTAGTTTCGGAAACATGAACACTGAAGCTTTCTTT. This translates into CSASFGNMNTEAFF.

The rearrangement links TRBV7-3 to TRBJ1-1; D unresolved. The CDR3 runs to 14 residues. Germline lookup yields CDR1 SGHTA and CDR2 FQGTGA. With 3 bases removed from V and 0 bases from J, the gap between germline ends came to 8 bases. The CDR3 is CASSLNGLNTEAFF. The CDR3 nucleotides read TGTGCCAGCAGCTTGAATGGGTTGAACACTGAAGCTTTCTTT.

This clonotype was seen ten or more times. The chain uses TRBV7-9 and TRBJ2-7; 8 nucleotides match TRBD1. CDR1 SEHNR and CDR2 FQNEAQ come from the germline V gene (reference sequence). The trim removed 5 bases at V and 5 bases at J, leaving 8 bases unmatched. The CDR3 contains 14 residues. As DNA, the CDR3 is TGTGCCAGCAGCACCGGACAGGGTGAGGACGAGCAGTACTTC. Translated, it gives CASSTGQGEDEQYF. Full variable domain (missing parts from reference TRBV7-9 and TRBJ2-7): DTGVSQNPRHKITKRGQNVTFRCDPISEHNRLYWYRQTLGQGPEFLTYFQNEAQLEKSRLLSDRFSAERPKGSFSTLEIQRTEQGDSAMYLCASSTGQGEDEQYFGPGTRLTVT.

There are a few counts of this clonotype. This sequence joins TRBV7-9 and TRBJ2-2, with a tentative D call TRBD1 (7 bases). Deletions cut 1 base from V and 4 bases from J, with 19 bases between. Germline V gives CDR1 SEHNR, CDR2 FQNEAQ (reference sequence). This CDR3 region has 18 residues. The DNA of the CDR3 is TGTGCCAGCAGCTTAGGAGGTGGTTTCAGGGGGGCCACCGGGGAGCTGTTTTTT. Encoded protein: CASSLGGGFRGATGELFF.

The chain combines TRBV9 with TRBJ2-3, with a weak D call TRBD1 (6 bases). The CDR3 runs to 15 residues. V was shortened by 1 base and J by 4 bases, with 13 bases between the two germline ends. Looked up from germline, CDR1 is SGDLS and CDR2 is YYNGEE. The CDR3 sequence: CASSVLGRGADTQYF. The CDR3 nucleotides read TGTGCCAGCAGCGTACTGGGCAGGGGAGCAGATACGCAGTATTTT.

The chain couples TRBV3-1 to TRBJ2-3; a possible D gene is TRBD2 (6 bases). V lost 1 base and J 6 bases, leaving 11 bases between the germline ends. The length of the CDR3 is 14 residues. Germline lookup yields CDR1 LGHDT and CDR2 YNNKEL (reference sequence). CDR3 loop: CASSQVTGRDTQYF. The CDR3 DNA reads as TGTGCCAGCAGCCAAGTAACGGGGAGGGATACGCAGTATTTT.

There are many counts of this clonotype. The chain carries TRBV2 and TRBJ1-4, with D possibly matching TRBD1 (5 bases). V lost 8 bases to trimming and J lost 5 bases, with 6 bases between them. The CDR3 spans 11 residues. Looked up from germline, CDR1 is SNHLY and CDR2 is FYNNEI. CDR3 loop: CASGDNEKLFF. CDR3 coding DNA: TGTGCCAGCGGGGACAATGAAAAACTGTTTTTT.

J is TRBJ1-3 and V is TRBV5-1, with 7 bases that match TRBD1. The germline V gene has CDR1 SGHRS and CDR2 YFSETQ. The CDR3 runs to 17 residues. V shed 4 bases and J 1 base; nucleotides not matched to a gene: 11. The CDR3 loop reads CASSIGGGAASGNTIYF. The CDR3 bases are TGCGCCAGCAGCATAGGAGGGGGCGCGGCGTCTGGAAACACCATATATTTT. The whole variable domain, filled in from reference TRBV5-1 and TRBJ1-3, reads KAGVTQTPRYLIKTRGQQVTLSCSPISGHRSVSWYQQTPGQGLQFLFEYFSETQRNKGNFPGRFSGRQFSNSRSEMNVSTLELGDSALYLCASSIGGGAASGNTIYFGEGSWLTVV.

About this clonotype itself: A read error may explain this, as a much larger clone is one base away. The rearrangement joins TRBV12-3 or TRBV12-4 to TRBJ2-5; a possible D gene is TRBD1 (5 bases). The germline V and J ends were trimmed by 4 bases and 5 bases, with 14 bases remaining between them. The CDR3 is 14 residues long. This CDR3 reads CASSSLDSQETQYF. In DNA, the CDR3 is TGTGCCAGCAGTTCCCTCGACAGTCAGGAGACCCAGTACTTC.

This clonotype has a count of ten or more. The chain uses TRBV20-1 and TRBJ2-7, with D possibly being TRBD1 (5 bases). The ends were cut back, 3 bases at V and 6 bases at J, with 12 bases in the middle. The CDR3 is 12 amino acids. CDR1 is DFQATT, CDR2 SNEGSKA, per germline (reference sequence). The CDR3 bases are TGCAGTGCTAGGAGACAGTTGGGCGAGCAGTACTTC. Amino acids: CSARRQLGEQYF.

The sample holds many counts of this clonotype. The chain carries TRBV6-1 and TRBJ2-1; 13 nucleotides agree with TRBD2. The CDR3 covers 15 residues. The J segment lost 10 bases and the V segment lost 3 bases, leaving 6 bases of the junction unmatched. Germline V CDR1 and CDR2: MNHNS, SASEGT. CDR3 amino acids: CASSDGLAGVNEQFF. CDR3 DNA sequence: TGTGCCAGCAGTGACGGACTAGCGGGGGTTAACGAGCAGTTCTTC.

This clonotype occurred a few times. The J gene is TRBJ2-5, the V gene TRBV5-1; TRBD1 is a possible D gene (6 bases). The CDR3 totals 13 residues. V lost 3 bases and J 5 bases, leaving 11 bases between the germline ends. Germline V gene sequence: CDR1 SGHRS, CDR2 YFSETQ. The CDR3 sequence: CASSYRALETQYF. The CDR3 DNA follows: TGCGCCAGCAGCTACAGGGCTTTGGAGACCCAGTACTTC.

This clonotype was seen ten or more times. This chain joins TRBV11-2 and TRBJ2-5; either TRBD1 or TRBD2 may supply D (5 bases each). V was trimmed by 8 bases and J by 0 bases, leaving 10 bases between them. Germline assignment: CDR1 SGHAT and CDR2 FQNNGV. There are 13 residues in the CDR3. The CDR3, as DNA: TGTGCCAGCCTTCGGGGACACCAAGAGACCCAGTACTTC. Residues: CASLRGHQETQYF.

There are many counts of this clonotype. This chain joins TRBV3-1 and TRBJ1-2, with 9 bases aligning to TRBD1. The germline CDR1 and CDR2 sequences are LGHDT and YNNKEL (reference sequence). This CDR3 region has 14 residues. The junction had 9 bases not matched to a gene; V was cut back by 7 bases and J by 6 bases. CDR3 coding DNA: TGTGCCAGCACGCGGGGACAGGGTAGCCATGGCTACACCTTC. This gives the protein CASTRGQGSHGYTF.

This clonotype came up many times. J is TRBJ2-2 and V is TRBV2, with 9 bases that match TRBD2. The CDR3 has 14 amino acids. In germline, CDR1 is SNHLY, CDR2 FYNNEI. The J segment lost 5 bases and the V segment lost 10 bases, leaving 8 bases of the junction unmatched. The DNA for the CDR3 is TGTGCCACCGGGGCGGGGGGGCGGACCGGGGAGCTGTTTTTT. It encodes CATGAGGRTGELFF.

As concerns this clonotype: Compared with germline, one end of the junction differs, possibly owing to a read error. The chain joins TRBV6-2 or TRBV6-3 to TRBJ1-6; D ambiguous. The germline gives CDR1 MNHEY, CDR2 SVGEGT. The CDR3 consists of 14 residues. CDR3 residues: CASRQNSYNSPFHF. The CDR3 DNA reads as TGTGCCAGTCGCCAGAACTCCTATAATTCACCCTTCCACTTT.

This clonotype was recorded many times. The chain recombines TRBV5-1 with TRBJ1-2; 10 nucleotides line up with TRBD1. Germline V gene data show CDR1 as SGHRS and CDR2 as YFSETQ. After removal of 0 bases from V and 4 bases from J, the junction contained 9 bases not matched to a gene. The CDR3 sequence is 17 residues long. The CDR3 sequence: CASSLDRDRGTIYGYTF. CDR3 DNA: TGCGCCAGCAGCTTGGACCGGGACAGGGGAACGATCTATGGCTACACCTTC.

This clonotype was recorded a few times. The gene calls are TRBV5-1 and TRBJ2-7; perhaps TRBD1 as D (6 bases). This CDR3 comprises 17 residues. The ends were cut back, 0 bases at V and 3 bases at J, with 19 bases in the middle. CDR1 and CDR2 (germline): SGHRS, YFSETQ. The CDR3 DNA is TGCGCCAGCAGCTTGGGACCCCTACCGGGACAAAACTACGAGCAGTACTTC. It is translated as CASSLGPLPGQNYEQYF.

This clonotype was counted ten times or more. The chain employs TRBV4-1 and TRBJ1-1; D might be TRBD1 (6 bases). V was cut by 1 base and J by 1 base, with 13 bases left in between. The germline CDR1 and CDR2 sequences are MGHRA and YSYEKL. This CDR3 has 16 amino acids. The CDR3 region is CASSQGTGQTNTEAFF. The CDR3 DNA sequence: TGCGCCAGCAGCCAAGGGACCGGACAGACGAACACTGAAGCTTTCTTT.